This T cell receptor beta chain was sequenced for a study of T cell responses to AZD1222 COVID-19 vaccine. Overall study findings and caveats: Spike was spanned by vaccine-associated CD4 TCRs, which were dominant at 160-218 and 743-854. Recipients of two AZD1222 doses showed rising Spike-specific TCR breadth and depth. Unmutated variant regions are reportedly targeted by nearly half of spike-specific TCRs.

Assay: immunoSEQ multiplex PCR; the TCRdb copy retains only in-frame clones and omits some. The table has 150,000 to 200,000 clones, 94% seen once. The CDR3 runs to 15 residues. The V gene lost 1 base and the J gene lost 2 bases, with 9 bases spanning the gap. Germline values: CDR1 MNHEY, CDR2 SMNVEV (reference sequence). Concerning this clone: Its antigen remains unknown.

The rearrangement joins TRBV27 to TRBJ2-1; unclear D gene. The source of this sequence is an adult in good health. Source: peripheral blood, taken on day 0 of AZD1222 vaccination. DNA for the CDR3: TGTGCCAGCAGTTTATACGCGGCCCCCTACAATGAGCAGTTCTTC. Amino acids: CASSLYAAPYNEQFF.